This TCR beta chain comes out of a study of blood T cells in healthy people across ages. The CDR3 loop spans 12 amino acids. J gave up 10 bases and V 1 base, and 1 base lay outside the gene matches. Per germline, CDR1 SEHNR and CDR2 FQNEAQ (reference sequence). A second roughly 7 to 11 cycle PCR used barcoded and J-beta primers. TCRdb independently ran MiXCR on the 5' RACE reads; one entry per CDR3 protein. This table holds hundreds of thousands of distinct CDR3 sequences, approximately 59% found once. V and J are TRBV7-9 and TRBJ1-1, with TRBD1 identical over 9 bases. The TCR comes from a man between 60 and 70 years old in good health. Sequencing was carried out using blood. CDR3 DNA sequence: TGTGCCAGCAGCTTAGAGGACAGGGGAGCTTTCTTT. Its translation is CASSLEDRGAFF.